This T cell receptor beta chain derives from a study of T-cell reconstitution after alpha-beta-depleted transplantation in children. V lost 3 bases and J lost 6, with 4 bases in between. Germline V CDR1 and CDR2: DFQATT, SNEGSKA (reference sequence). The CDR3 spans 10 residues. As it was prepared, the TCRbeta library received unique molecular identifiers. TCRdb re-derived calls from the PCR reads in MiXCR, one entry per CDR3 protein. The repertoire has almost 500,000 distinct CDR3 sequences, about 10% of them found once; the top ten carry around 2%. This clonotype was counted at least ten times. This chain links TRBV20-1 with TRBJ2-3; the D is unclear. The sample was PBMCs, taken before TCRalphabeta/CD19-depleted stem cell transplant. The receptor was isolated from a child between 2 and 9 years old with inherited bone marrow failure, due to receive a stem cell transplant. In nucleotides, the CDR3 is TGCAGTGCTAGCTGGGATACGCAGTATTTT. Translated, it gives CSASWDTQYF.